The 22 T cell receptor beta chains below were found in one sample sequenced in a study of molecular identifiers for immune sequencing clone quantification. TCRdb itself ran the PCR reads through MiXCR, one entry per CDR3 protein. This table holds a few hundred thousand distinct CDR3 sequences, about 20% found once. Sequenced: naive CD8+ T cells from blood, with Jurkat cell RNA spiked in. Subset of the sample: FACS-sorted CD8+CD4-CCR7+CD45RA+ naive T cells. Source of these receptors: a human donor in good health. Some libraries in this study had Jurkat cell RNA spiked in.

The chain carries TRBV4-1 and TRBJ2-3, with 7 bases lining up with TRBD2. Trimming cost V 2 bases and J 3 bases; bases outside gene matches: 8. The CDR3 spans 16 residues. Germline V CDR1 and CDR2: MGHRA, YSYEKL. The CDR3 here is CASSQLAVGGTDTQYF. Written as DNA, the CDR3 is TGCGCCAGCAGCCAACTAGCGGTGGGAGGGACAGATACGCAGTATTTT.

A remark on this clonotype: One base away lies a much larger clone, so this may be a sequencing read error. The gene calls are TRBV6-2 or TRBV6-3 and TRBJ1-2; D remains unclear. The CDR3 is 13 amino acids. Between the trimmed V and J ends, which lost 0 bases and 4 bases, there was a span of 6 bases. Germline loops: CDR1 MNHEY, CDR2 SVGEGT. CDR3 DNA sequence: TGTGCCAGCAGTTACTCGGAAATCTATGGCTACACCTTC. Translating it yields CASSYSEIYGYTF.

This clonotype was observed a handful of times. The chain combines TRBV5-4 with TRBJ2-2; TRBD2 is a possible D gene (7 bases). CDR1 is SGHNT, CDR2 YYREEE, per germline (reference sequence). The germline V and J ends were trimmed by 4 bases and 5 bases, with 15 bases remaining between them. The CDR3 sequence is 15 residues long. CDR3: CASSPRRGATGELFF. In DNA form, the CDR3 reads TGTGCCAGCAGCCCCAGACGGGGGGCGACCGGGGAGCTGTTTTTT.

This clonotype came up many times. V gene TRBV5-4 combines with J gene TRBJ2-2; no clear D gene. The CDR3 covers 15 residues. The V end lost 0 bases, the J end lost 1 base, and 7 bases lay between the germline ends. Germline V lookup: CDR1 SGHNT, CDR2 YYREEE (reference sequence). CDR3 amino acids: CASSLGQMNTGELFF. As DNA, the CDR3 is TGTGCCAGCAGCTTGGGGCAGATGAACACCGGGGAGCTGTTTTTT.

Concerning this clonotype: In this CDR3 the conserved last residue, phenylalanine or tryptophan, is missing, so a read error is likely. The chain employs TRBV29-1 and TRBJ1-2; D not resolved. Trimming left V 1 base short and J 4 bases short, with 13 bases between. The CDR3 runs to 14 residues. Germline V CDR1 and CDR2: SQVTM, ANQGSEA. Written as DNA, the CDR3 is TGCAGCGTTGAAGTGATGGACGGGGTCTATGGCTACACCTCC. Translating it yields CSVEVMDGVYGYTS.

This clonotype appeared many times. This chain uses TRBV5-1 with TRBJ1-1, with D possibly matching TRBD1 (5 bases). V was shortened by 6 bases and J by 3 bases, with 15 bases between the two germline ends. The CDR3 contains 14 residues. Germline lookup yields CDR1 SGHRS and CDR2 YFSETQ. CDR3 DNA: TGCGCCAGCACCTTTAACGAAGGGGACACTGAAGCTTTCTTT. It yields the protein CASTFNEGDTEAFF.

This clonotype turned up a few times. The chain couples TRBV6-2 or TRBV6-3 to TRBJ2-5, with TRBD2 identical over 10 bases. The V segment lost 6 bases and the J segment 3 bases; nucleotides outside the gene matches: 4. CDR1 is MNHEY and CDR2 is SVGEGT in the germline V gene. The CDR3 runs 14 residues. The CDR3 DNA follows: TGTGCCAGCAGGATAGCGGGAGGAAAAGAGACCCAGTACTTC. Protein: CASRIAGGKETQYF.

The chain carries TRBV30 and TRBJ2-7; perhaps TRBD1 as D (5 bases). The germline gives CDR1 GTSNPN, CDR2 SVGIG (reference sequence). CDR3 length: 13 residues. The V gene lost 0 bases and the J gene lost 4 bases, with 10 bases spanning the gap. DNA of the CDR3: TGTGCCTGGAGTGTAGGGGTGCTTTACGAGCAGTACTTC. Translation gives CAWSVGVLYEQYF.

This clonotype was counted at least ten times. The rearrangement uses TRBV29-1 and TRBJ1-2, with D perhaps TRBD1 (5 bases). The CDR3 spans 14 residues. Trimming pared 3 bases from V and 1 base from J, leaving 12 bases between. From germline, CDR1 is SQVTM and CDR2 ANQGSEA. The chain's CDR3 is CSVDGGSLNYGYTF. As DNA, the CDR3 is TGCAGCGTTGACGGGGGGTCCCTTAACTATGGCTACACCTTC.

This chain uses TRBV4-3 with TRBJ2-1, with a tentative D call TRBD1 (6 bases). Germline lookup yields CDR1 LGHNA and CDR2 YSLEER. Trimming removed 1 base at V and 3 bases at J, with 13 bases between. The CDR3 has 16 amino acids. CDR3 in DNA: TGCGCCAGCAGCCAAGTTGGCAGGGGAAACTACAATGAGCAGTTCTTC. It yields the protein CASSQVGRGNYNEQFF.

This clonotype came up many times. The chain couples TRBV29-1 to TRBJ1-1; D possibly corresponds to TRBD1 (5 bases). CDR1 is SQVTM, CDR2 ANQGSEA, per germline. This CDR3 spans 13 amino acids. The V and J ends lost 3 bases and 4 bases respectively, with 12 bases between them. CDR3 nucleotides: TGCAGCGTTGAGTCAGGGAAGACCACTGAAGCTTTCTTT. It encodes CSVESGKTTEAFF.

There are many counts of this clonotype. The rearrangement links TRBV29-1 to TRBJ2-7; 7 bases fit TRBD2. Trimming took 7 bases from V and 5 from J; bases not matched to a gene: 11. CDR1 SQVTM and CDR2 ANQGSEA come from the germline V gene. The CDR3 sequence is 13 residues long. The CDR3 DNA reads TGCAGCGCCCTGGAGCGGGGAGGAGACGAGCAGTACTTC. It is translated as CSALERGGDEQYF.

This clonotype was observed a few times. This sequence joins TRBV19 and TRBJ2-3; TRBD1 matches 8 bases. This CDR3 has 12 amino acids. Germline loops: CDR1 LNHDA, CDR2 SQIVND (reference sequence). V shed 11 bases, J shed 5 bases, and the junction held 6 bases outside the gene matches. CDR3 sequence reads: CASQGAQDTQYF. CDR3 nucleotides: TGTGCCTCGCAGGGGGCCCAAGATACGCAGTATTTT.

This clonotype came up a few times. The chain joins TRBV6-6 to TRBJ2-7; D may match TRBD1 or TRBD2 (5 bases each). The CDR3 has 15 amino acids. Germline CDR1 and CDR2: MNHNY and SVGAGI (reference sequence). V was clipped by 3 bases and J by 2 bases, with 14 bases between them. This CDR3 is CASSYGASPTYEQYF. CDR3 coding DNA: TGTGCCAGCAGTTATGGGGCTAGCCCAACCTACGAGCAGTACTTC.

This clonotype was seen only a few times. The V gene is TRBV4-1, the J gene TRBJ1-4; no firm D call. V was trimmed by 3 bases and J by 4 bases, leaving 12 bases between them. Germline loops: CDR1 MGHRA, CDR2 YSYEKL. This CDR3 region has 15 residues. CDR3 protein: CASSHQQTFNEKLFF. The CDR3 DNA reads TGCGCCAGCAGCCACCAACAGACTTTTAATGAAAAACTGTTTTTT.

The rearrangement joins TRBV19 to TRBJ2-3; 10 positions agree with TRBD2. Germline loops: CDR1 LNHDA, CDR2 SQIVND (reference sequence). J gave up 4 bases and V 3 bases, and 4 bases lay outside the gene matches. The CDR3 has 15 residues. The CDR3 sequence: CASSIIAGGPDTQYF. CDR3 sequence (DNA): TGTGCCAGTAGTATTATAGCGGGGGGCCCAGATACGCAGTATTTT. Complete variable domain (other parts from reference TRBV19 and TRBJ2-3): DGGITQSPKYLFRKEGQNVTLSCEQNLNHDAMYWYRQDPGQGLRLIYYSQIVNDFQKGDIAEGYSVSREKKESFPLTVTSAQKNPTAFYLCASSIIAGGPDTQYFGPGTRLTVL.

Worth noting for this clonotype: A much more abundant neighbour one base away suggests this may be a read error. This sequence joins TRBV4-3 and TRBJ2-7; 13 nucleotides align to TRBD2. Germline-derived CDR1 and CDR2 are LGHNA and YSLEER. This CDR3 comprises 16 residues. The DNA of the CDR3 is TGCGGCAGCAGCCTGGGGACTAGCGGGATTCCCTACGAGCAGTACTTC. Translating it yields CGSSLGTSGIPYEQYF.

The rearrangement joins TRBV12-3 or TRBV12-4 to TRBJ2-1; no definite D call. The V end was cut by 3 bases, the J end by 9 bases, with 12 bases between. This CDR3 is 13 amino acids long. Here the CDR3 DNA reads TGTGCCAGCAGTTTTGGTCTTGGTATTGAGCAGTTCTTC. Translating gives CASSFGLGIEQFF.

Turning to this clonotype: Since a much larger clone is just one base distant, this may be a read error. This chain uses TRBV23-1 with TRBJ1-5; TRBD1 matches 9 bases. TRBV23-1 is placed among ORFs of uncertain function. The CDR3 has 17 residues. This CDR3 is CASVPGQGENSSQPQHF. DNA for the CDR3: TGCGCCAGCGTTCCGGGACAGGGTGAGAACAGCAGTCAGCCCCAGCATTTT.

This clonotype appeared many times. This chain joins TRBV4-1 and TRBJ2-7; a possible D gene is TRBD2 (6 bases). Trimming shortened V by 1 base and J by 4 bases, and 14 bases separated the two germline ends. The CDR3 runs to 15 residues. Germline assignment: CDR1 MGHRA and CDR2 YSYEKL. In DNA form, the CDR3 reads TGCGCCAGCAGCCAAGTCGATACGGCGGGGTACGAGCAGTACTTC. Its translation is CASSQVDTAGYEQYF.

The chain joins TRBV20-1 to TRBJ2-7; 10 bases agree with TRBD1. Germline loops: CDR1 DFQATT, CDR2 SNEGSKA (reference sequence). The CDR3 length is 14 residues. V lost 6 bases and J lost 2; bases outside the gene matches: 7. CDR3 bases: TGCAGTGCCGCTGACAGGGGGCCGACCTACGAGCAGTACTTC. Protein sequence: CSAADRGPTYEQYF.

This clonotype was counted many times. The V and J genes are TRBV20-1 and TRBJ1-1; D perhaps matches TRBD1 (6 bases). In germline, CDR1 is DFQATT, CDR2 SNEGSKA (reference sequence). This CDR3 contains 11 residues. Between the trimmed V and J ends, which lost 6 bases and 8 bases, there was a span of 13 bases. The CDR3: CSARQVSEAFF. CDR3 sequence (DNA): TGCAGTGCCAGACAGGTTAGCGAAGCTTTCTTT.